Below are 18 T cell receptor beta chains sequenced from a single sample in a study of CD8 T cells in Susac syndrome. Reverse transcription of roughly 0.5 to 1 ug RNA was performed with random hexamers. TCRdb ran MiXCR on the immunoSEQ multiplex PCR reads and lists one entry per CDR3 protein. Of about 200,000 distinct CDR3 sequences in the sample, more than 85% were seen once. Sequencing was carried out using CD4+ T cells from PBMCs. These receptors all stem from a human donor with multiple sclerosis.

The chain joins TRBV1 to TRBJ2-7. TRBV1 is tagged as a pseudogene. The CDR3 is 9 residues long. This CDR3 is CTSVYEQYV. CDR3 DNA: TGCACCAGCGTGTACGAGCAGTACGTC.

The CDR3 loop is CASSYSSRGGEKLFF. CDR3 sequence (DNA): TGTGCCAGCAGTTACTCCTCCAGGGGAGGTGAAAAACTGTTTTTT. The V call is TRBV6-5, the J call TRBJ1-4; a possible D gene is TRBD1 (6 bases). V lost 0 bases and J 7 bases, leaving 12 bases between the germline ends. The CDR3 length is 15 residues. Germline V gene lookup returns CDR1 MNHEY and CDR2 SVGAGI.

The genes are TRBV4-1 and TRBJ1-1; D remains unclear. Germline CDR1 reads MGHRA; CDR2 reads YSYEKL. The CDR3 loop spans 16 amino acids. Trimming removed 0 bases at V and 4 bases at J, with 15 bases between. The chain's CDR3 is CASSQDLFSFGTEAFF. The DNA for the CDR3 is TGCGCCAGCAGCCAAGATTTGTTCAGCTTCGGCACTGAAGCTTTCTTT.

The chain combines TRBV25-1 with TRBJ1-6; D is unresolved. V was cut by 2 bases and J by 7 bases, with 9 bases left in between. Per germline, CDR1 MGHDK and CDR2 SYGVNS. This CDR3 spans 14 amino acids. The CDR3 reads CASSEGSGNSPLHF. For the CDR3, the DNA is TGTGCCAGCAGTGAAGGATCGGGGAATTCACCCCTCCACTTT.

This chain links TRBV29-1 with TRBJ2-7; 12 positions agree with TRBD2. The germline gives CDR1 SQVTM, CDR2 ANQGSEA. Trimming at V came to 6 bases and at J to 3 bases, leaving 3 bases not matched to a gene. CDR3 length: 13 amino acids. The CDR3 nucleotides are TGCAGCGTAACGACTAGCGGGGGCTACGAGCAGTACGTC. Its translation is CSVTTSGGYEQYV.

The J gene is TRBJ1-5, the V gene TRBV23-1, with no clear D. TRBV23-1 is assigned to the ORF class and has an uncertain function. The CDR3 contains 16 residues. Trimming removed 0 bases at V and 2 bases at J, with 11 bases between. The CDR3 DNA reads TGCGCCAGCAGTCAATCGGTCACGGAGGGCAATCAGCCCCAGCATTTT. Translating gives CASSQSVTEGNQPQHF.

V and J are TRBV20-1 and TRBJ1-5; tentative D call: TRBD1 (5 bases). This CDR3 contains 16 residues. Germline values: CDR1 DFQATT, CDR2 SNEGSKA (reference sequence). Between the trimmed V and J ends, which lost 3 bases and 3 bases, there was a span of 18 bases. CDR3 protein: CSARGGGSFLNQPQHF. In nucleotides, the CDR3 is TGCAGTGCTAGGGGGGGAGGATCCTTCCTCAATCAGCCCCAGCATTTT.

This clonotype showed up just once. This CDR3 reads CSGNGAHTDEQFF. The DNA for the CDR3 is TGCAGCGGGAACGGGGCCCACACCGATGAGCAGTTCTTC. The genes are TRBV20-1 and TRBJ2-1; D is possibly TRBD1 or TRBD2 (5 bases each). The CDR3 sequence is 13 residues long. Looked up from germline, CDR1 is DFQATT and CDR2 is SNEGSKA (reference sequence).

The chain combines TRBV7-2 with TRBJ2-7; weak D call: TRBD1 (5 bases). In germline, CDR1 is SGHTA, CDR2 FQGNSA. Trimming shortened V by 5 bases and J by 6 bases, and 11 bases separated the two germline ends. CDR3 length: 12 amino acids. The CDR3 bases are TGTGCCAGCAGCCAGACAGTCGGCGAGCAGTACGTC. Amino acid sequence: CASSQTVGEQYV.

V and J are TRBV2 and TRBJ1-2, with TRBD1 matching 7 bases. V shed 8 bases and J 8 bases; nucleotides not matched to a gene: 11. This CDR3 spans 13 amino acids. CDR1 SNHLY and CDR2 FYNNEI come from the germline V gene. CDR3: CASSTGPVKGYTF. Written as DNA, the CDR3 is TGTGCCAGCTCGACAGGGCCAGTAAAGGGCTACACCTTC.

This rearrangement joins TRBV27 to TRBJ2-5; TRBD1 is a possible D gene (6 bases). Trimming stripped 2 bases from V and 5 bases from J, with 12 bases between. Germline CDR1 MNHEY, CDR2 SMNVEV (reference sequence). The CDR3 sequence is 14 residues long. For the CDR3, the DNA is TGTGCCAGCAGTTTAGGGACAAGCACGGAGACCCAGTACTTC. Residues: CASSLGTSTETQYF.

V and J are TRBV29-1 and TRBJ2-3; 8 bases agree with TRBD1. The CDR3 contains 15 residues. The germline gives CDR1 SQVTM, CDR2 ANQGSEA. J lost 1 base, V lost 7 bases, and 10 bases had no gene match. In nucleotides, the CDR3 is TGCAGCGCGACCTCCGGGACAGGAGGCACAGATACGCAGTATTTT. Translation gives CSATSGTGGTDTQYF.

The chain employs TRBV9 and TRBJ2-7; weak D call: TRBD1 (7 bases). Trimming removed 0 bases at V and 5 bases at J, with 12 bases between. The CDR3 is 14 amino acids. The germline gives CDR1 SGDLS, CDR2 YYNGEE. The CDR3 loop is CASSVAGRGDEQYV. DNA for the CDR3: TGTGCCAGCAGCGTAGCCGGCAGGGGGGACGAGCAGTACGTC.

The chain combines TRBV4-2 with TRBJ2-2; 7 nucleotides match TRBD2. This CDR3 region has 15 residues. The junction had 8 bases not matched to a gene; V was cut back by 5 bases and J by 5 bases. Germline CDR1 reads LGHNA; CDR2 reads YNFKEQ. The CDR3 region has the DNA TGTGCCAGCAGCGAGACTAGCCATCAGACCGGGGAGCTGTTTTTT. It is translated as CASSETSHQTGELFF.

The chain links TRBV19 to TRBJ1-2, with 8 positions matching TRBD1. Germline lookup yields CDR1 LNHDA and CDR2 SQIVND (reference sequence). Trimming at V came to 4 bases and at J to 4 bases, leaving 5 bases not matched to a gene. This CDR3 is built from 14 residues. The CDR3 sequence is CASSTGGASYGYTF. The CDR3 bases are TGTGCCAGTAGTACAGGGGGCGCGAGCTATGGCTACACCTTC.

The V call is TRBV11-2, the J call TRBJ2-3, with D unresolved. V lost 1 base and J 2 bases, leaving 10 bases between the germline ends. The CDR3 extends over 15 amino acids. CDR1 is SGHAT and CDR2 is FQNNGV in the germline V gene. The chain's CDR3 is CASSLVAASTDTQYF. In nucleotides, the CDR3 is TGTGCCAGCAGCTTAGTGGCGGCTTCCACAGATACGCAGTATTTT.

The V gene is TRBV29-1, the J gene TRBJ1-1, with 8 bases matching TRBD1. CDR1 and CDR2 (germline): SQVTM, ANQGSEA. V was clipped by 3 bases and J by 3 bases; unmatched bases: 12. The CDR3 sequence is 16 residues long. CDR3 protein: CSVELYQGAHHTEAFF. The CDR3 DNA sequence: TGCAGCGTTGAGTTGTACCAGGGGGCGCATCACACTGAAGCTTTCTTT.

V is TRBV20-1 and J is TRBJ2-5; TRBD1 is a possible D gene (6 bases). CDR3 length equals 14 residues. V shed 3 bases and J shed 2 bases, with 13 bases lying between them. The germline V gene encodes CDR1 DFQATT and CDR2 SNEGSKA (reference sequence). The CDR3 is CSASPLTGQETQYF. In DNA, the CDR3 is TGCAGTGCTAGCCCCTTGACAGGTCAAGAGACCCAGTACTTC.